The 3 T cell receptor beta chains below come from one sample, sequenced in a study of T cells in Graves' hyperthyroidism and ophthalmopathy. Amplification of TCR beta CDR3 regions was performed using RNA transcripts as template. HTBI primers were employed in a first-round RT-PCR of the TCR CDR3. TCRdb reprocessed the multiplex PCR reads via MiXCR and lists one record per CDR3 protein. This sample carries hundreds of thousands of distinct CDR3 sequences, 18% of them seen once, and the ten largest clones take around 17%. The specimen was blood. The source is a woman aged 45-65 years with Graves' hyperthyroidism that later progressed to Graves' ophthalmopathy.

The gene calls are TRBV12-5 and TRBJ2-2; D remains unclear. Germline V gene sequence: CDR1 LGHNT, CDR2 FRNRAP. The CDR3 spans 16 residues. Trimming stripped 5 bases from V and 4 bases from J, with 17 bases between. This chain's CDR3 is CASGPPLFQVTGELFF. The CDR3 nucleotides are TGTGCTAGTGGTCCCCCTCTCTTTCAGGTCACCGGGGAGCTGTTTTTT.

The chain has TRBV12-3 or TRBV12-4 and TRBJ2-4; 8 bases match TRBD2. CDR3 length: 13 amino acids. V trimming: 6 bases; J trimming: 7 bases; junction bases outside the gene matches: 5. The CDR3 here is CASSRGGFNIQYF. CDR3 nucleotide sequence: TGTGCCAGCAGCCGGGGGGGATTTAACATTCAGTACTTC.

V is TRBV12-3 or TRBV12-4 and J is TRBJ1-6; a possible D gene is TRBD1 (5 bases). Trimming took off 2 bases at V and 6 bases at J, with 11 bases between the two ends. The CDR3 has 15 amino acids. CDR3 DNA: TGTGCCAGCAGTTTACGACAGATGAGTAATTCACCCCTCCACTTT. Translating gives CASSLRQMSNSPLHF.